This T cell receptor (beta chain) is from a study of T cells in Graves' hyperthyroidism and ophthalmopathy. Study-wide results and caveats: A model using 13 V-J features told ophthalmopathy apart from stable hyperthyroidism. Blood also contained most expanded thyroid clonotypes above 0.001.

A few counts support this clonotype. Antigen specificity is unknown. The CDR3 contains 16 residues. Trimming at V came to 1 base and at J to 1 base, leaving 3 bases not matched to a gene. Germline-derived CDR1 and CDR2 are LGHNA and YNFKEQ. Amplification of TCR beta CDR3 regions used RNA as the template. Using the HTBI primer set, a first-round RT-PCR was run on the TCR CDR3. TCRdb passed the multiplex PCR reads through MiXCR, listing each CDR3 protein once. The sample yields approximately 640,000 distinct CDR3 sequences, 15% to 20% seen once. Graves' hyperthyroidism was deemed stable absent ophthalmopathy progression within 18 months.

Sample: blood. This TCR was sampled from a man aged 50 or older with Graves' hyperthyroidism. The chain couples TRBV4-2 to TRBJ2-5; 10 bases agree with TRBD1. The CDR3: CASSQARTGGQETQYF. In DNA, the CDR3 is TGTGCCAGCAGCCAAGCAAGGACAGGGGGCCAAGAGACCCAGTACTTC.